This T cell receptor beta chain derives from a study of beta chain features in type 1 diabetes (dated 2018 in TCRdb). General notes on the study: Patients and healthy donors did not differ in mean age, gender distribution, total cell number or subset yield. Across all samples, almost 110 million sorted cells were examined, and cell number per subset correlated strongly with RNA yield. In the study, TCRB repertoires of sorted circulating CD4+ T cell subsets from recently diagnosed type 1 diabetes patients were compared with those of matched healthy donors. Regulatory and stem cell-like memory subsets were obtained from only 8 patients and roughly 8 healthy donors, while naive and central memory subsets were obtained from all 28 donors. The research as a whole found: Because cDNA was sequenced instead of genomic DNA, highly expressing activated cells could be over-represented, though the groups showed no difference in activation or CD3 levels. Only small numbers of individuals were included in the HLA sub-analyses, which left unresolved whether HLA type had any influence on TCRB rearrangement. Type 1 diabetes patients showed a moderate but significant shortening of TCRB CDR3 length in all four CD4+ subsets. PCR might favor shorter templates, but patient and control samples were amplified and corrected together, so any skew would affect both groups equally. Naive, central memory and regulatory TCRB repertoires appeared more similar among patients than among healthy donors. At VDJ recombination sites, type 1 diabetes patients had fewer insertions and more deleted nucleotides, which implies abnormalities in thymic rearrangement.

The High Capacity cDNA Reverse Transcription Kit was used to reverse transcribe all of the isolated RNA, meaning that expressed TCRB transcripts were what got sequenced. Deep immunoSEQ sequencing was applied to naive, central memory and regulatory T cell samples, giving an average of roughly 3.5 million total reads per sample. Sorted cells were lysed in RLT buffer and RNA was extracted with DNase-treated RNeasy Micro or Mini kits, depending on cell number. Each cell subset was processed separately to prevent cross-contamination, with patient and healthy donor samples processed together. TCRB sequences were amplified from cDNA with the immunoSEQ multiplex PCR, producing 87-bp fragments spanning the CDR3 region. Amplicons were sequenced on the Illumina HiSeq platform. Per the source publication's procedure: PCR bias was computationally corrected using synthetic template baselines, reads within Hamming distance 2 were collapsed, and singletons that could not be merged were discarded. Reads were aligned against IMGT to assign V, D and J genes, CDR3 length and insertions or deletions at six rearrangement sites. Within each subset, clonotype counts were normalized to the number of sorted cells before true diversity and Gini coefficients were calculated with the tcR R package. The overlap coefficient, calculated on TCRB nucleotide sequences, was used to quantify repertoire sharing. Out-of-frame TCRB sequences from naive cells were analyzed to stand in for the pre-selection repertoire. What TCRdb holds here is the immuneACCESS table cut down to in-frame rearrangements. Part of the clones is not present; checked against another copy, under half of the missing clones reflect an unresolved V gene, and the others are unexplained. V and J calls plus clone size are reproduced from that table; the DNA served to infer D and trimming. This sample lists 680,000 or so clones; around a sixth were detected once. Under 0.095% of the sample is held by the ten biggest clonotypes.

A few counts support this clone. What antigen it recognizes has not been identified. No quality values exist for individual bases; no much larger clone is one base distant. From each donor, a single peripheral blood sample of about 100 mL on average was drawn into heparinised tubes. A BD FACSAria II was used to sort naive, central memory, regulatory and stem cell-like memory CD4+ T cells with a panel that included CD45RO, CCR7, CD25, CD127, CD95 and CD27. Every sorted population had a purity above 95%. Right away, PBMCs were isolated by Lymphoprep density gradient centrifugation and were stained directly, with no culture step. Samples were stained and sorted in pairs, with one healthy donor and one patient per experiment, so that batch effects were minimized. Taken from the germline V gene, the CDR1 and CDR2 loops are ENHRY and SYGVKD. Including cysteine and phenylalanine, the CDR3 has 13 amino acids. Only CDR3 DNA is held: 39 bases, read in frame from base 1. V loses 5 bases of germline sequence and J loses 0 bases, and the interval between the two ends is 2 bases.

The source material was naive CD4+ T cells from blood. The label giving this sample's cell subset or site can be read as: true naive CD4+ T cells. The chain is assembled from TRBV10-3 and TRBJ1-6; the D segment cannot be called with confidence. The receptor was isolated from a man aged 18 to 29 in good health. Here is the DNA: TGTGCCATCAGTAGCTCCTATAATTCACCCCTCCACTTT. This sequence encodes CAISSSYNSPLHF.